This T cell receptor (beta chain) stems from a study of cytomegalovirus exposure and HLA in healthy donors. The PCR used 60 Vbeta and 13 Jbeta primers. The protocol was immunoSEQ multiplex PCR, while the TCRdb copy is restricted to in-frame clones and leaves out a portion. This sample has 90,000 to 100,000 clones, with more than 70% found just once. Germline V gene data show CDR1 as PRHDT and CDR2 as FYEKMQ (reference sequence). V was clipped by 7 bases and J by 2 bases, with 15 bases between them. CDR3 length: 14 amino acids. A word on this clone: Its antigen remains unknown.

Study-level points and caveats: Compared with the approximately 700-donor mean, an Asian-associated ancestry cluster reportedly had fewer N-insertions, according to a later analysis. Some highly shared sequence variants likely arose as a pipeline artifact.

This sequence originates from a female donor in good health and CMV-seronegative. Sequences were obtained from PBMCs. V is TRBV13 and J is TRBJ2-7; possibly TRBD1 for D (5 bases). The CDR3 coding sequence is TGTGCCAGCAACATCCTGGGGCGAACCTACGAGCAGTACTTC. It codes for CASNILGRTYEQYF.